The entry below gives a single TCR beta chain sequence along with its context. Other nucleotide sequences from this sample produce the same CDR3. TCRdb keeps only in-frame clones here, not all; method: immunoSEQ multiplex PCR. This table has under 2.5 million clones, around 92% appearing once. The CDR3 is made up of 12 amino acids. Per germline, CDR1 LNHDA and CDR2 SQIVND (reference sequence). The germline V and J ends were trimmed by 6 bases and 5 bases, with 10 bases remaining between them. This record belongs to a study of shared clonotypes between healthy human individuals. Study details: There were three CD4 naive, three CD4 memory, two CD8 naive and one CD8 memory plates per donor.

The sequence derives from a man aged 18 to 30 in good health. Some clones in this sample may be carry-over from other donors' samples. Sequenced input: naive CD4+ T cells from PBMCs. The subset denotes: CD45RA+ positively selected. V is TRBV19 and J is TRBJ2-5, with D possibly being TRBD1 (6 bases). CDR3: CASSLTGETQYF. CDR3 coding DNA: TGTGCCAGTAGCCTAACAGGGGAGACCCAGTACTTC.